What follows are 15 T cell receptor beta chains derived from one specimen sequenced in a study of shared clonotypes between healthy human individuals. This table comes from immunoSEQ multiplex PCR, and its TCRdb copy is limited to in-frame clones, with some not included. The sample holds fewer than 3 million clones, 92% seen once. The source material was naive CD4+ T cells from PBMCs. Documented subset: CD45RA+ positively selected. The receptors shown here come from a man in his late teens or twenties in good health. Some clones in this sample may be carry-over from other donors' samples.

The chain joins TRBV19 to TRBJ2-3; D possibly uses TRBD1 or TRBD2 (6 bases each). Germline V CDR1 and CDR2: LNHDA, SQIVND (reference sequence). V lost 7 bases to trimming and J lost 0 bases, with 11 bases between them. The CDR3 covers 14 residues. The CDR3 here is CASNRGQSTDTQYF. The DNA of the CDR3 is TGTGCCAGTAACCGGGGGCAGAGCACAGATACGCAGTATTTT.

This chain links TRBV5-1 with TRBJ2-7; unclear D gene. This CDR3 region has 14 residues. Per the germline V gene, CDR1 is SGHRS and CDR2 is YFSETQ. V dropped 4 bases and J dropped 5 bases, with 16 bases sitting between them. In nucleotides, the CDR3 is TGCGCCAGCAGCGCACTTGCCTGGTCCGACGAGCAGTACTTC. Translating gives CASSALAWSDEQYF.

The chain combines TRBV19 with TRBJ1-2; TRBD1 matches 7 bases. This CDR3 has 15 residues. Germline V CDR1 and CDR2: LNHDA, SQIVND (reference sequence). The junction had 4 bases not matched to a gene; V was cut back by 3 bases and J by 0 bases. The CDR3 is CASSMTGISNYGYTF. In nucleotides, the CDR3 is TGTGCCAGTAGTATGACAGGGATCTCTAACTATGGCTACACCTTC.

The V call is TRBV28, the J call TRBJ2-2, with unresolved D. The CDR3 length is 16 residues. Germline CDR1 is MDHEN and CDR2 is SYDVKM. V lost 4 bases and J 0 bases, leaving 12 bases between the germline ends. CDR3 region: CASSSSGAPNTGELFF. CDR3 in DNA: TGTGCCAGCAGTTCCTCCGGAGCGCCGAACACCGGGGAGCTGTTTTTT. Filled out from reference TRBV28 and TRBJ2-2, the complete variable domain reads DVKVTQSSRYLVKRTGEKVFLECVQDMDHENMFWYRQDPGLGLRLIYFSYDVKMKEKGDIPEGYSVSREKKERFSLILESASTNQTSMYLCASSSSGAPNTGELFFGEGSRLTVL.

The rearrangement uses TRBV18 and TRBJ1-3, with D possibly TRBD1 on 5 matching bases. The CDR3 length is 17 residues. With 6 bases removed from V and 2 bases from J, the gap between germline ends came to 20 bases. The germline V gene encodes CDR1 KGHSH and CDR2 LQKENI. The CDR3 here is CASSPSLARGPGNTIYF. Here the CDR3 DNA reads TGTGCCAGCTCGCCATCGCTGGCGAGGGGCCCTGGAAACACCATATATTTT.

This clone has only one observation. One junction end disagrees with the germline gene, perhaps due to a read error. The chain recombines TRBV25-1 with TRBJ1-5; D unresolved. CDR3 length: 13 residues. Germline V gene lookup returns CDR1 MGHDK and CDR2 SYGVNS. CDR3 protein: CASSSEGKQPQHF. The CDR3 nucleotides are TGTGCCAGCAGTAGCGAAGGCAAACAGCCCCAGCATTTT.

The chain links TRBV19 to TRBJ1-1; D gene uncertain. The CDR3 contains 15 residues. CDR1 LNHDA and CDR2 SQIVND come from the germline V gene (reference sequence). V was pared by 5 bases and J by 4 bases, with 17 bases between. CDR3 sequence: CASSALLGGGTEAFF. As DNA, the CDR3 is TGTGCCAGTAGTGCGTTACTGGGAGGTGGCACTGAAGCTTTCTTT.

The genes are TRBV7-8 and TRBJ2-7; tentatively, D is TRBD2 (5 bases). This CDR3 is 15 amino acids long. The V end was cut by 6 bases, the J end by 1 base, with 16 bases between. Looked up from germline, CDR1 is SGHVS and CDR2 is FQNEAQ. CDR3 coding DNA: TGTGCCAGCAGGCCGCCGGGAACAGCATCCTACGAGCAGTACTTC. It specifies CASRPPGTASYEQYF.

This chain connects TRBV18 to TRBJ2-1; 7 bases are shared with TRBD1. CDR3 length: 14 amino acids. Losses at the gene ends were 4 bases for V and 6 bases for J; bases not matched to a gene: 6. Germline V gene data show CDR1 as KGHSH and CDR2 as LQKENI. The CDR3 here is CASSRQGTGNEQFF. CDR3 coding DNA: TGTGCCAGCTCACGACAGGGAACGGGCAATGAGCAGTTCTTC.

The chain has TRBV30 and TRBJ2-1, with no clear D. The CDR3 covers 11 residues. Germline V gene data show CDR1 as GTSNPN and CDR2 as SVGIG (reference sequence). Trimming took 2 bases from V and 5 from J, leaving 4 bases between them. For the CDR3, the DNA is TGTGCCTGGAGTTTTAACAATGAGCAGTTCTTC. It is translated as CAWSFNNEQFF.

The chain employs TRBV7-8 and TRBJ2-7; 10 bases are a match to TRBD2. The CDR3 runs 16 residues. V lost 1 base to trimming and J lost 6 bases; unmatched junction nucleotides: 9. Germline CDR1 is SGHVS and CDR2 is FQNEAQ. CDR3 region: CASSLGRLAGVREQYF. In DNA, the CDR3 is TGTGCCAGCAGCTTAGGTCGGCTAGCGGGAGTTCGCGAGCAGTACTTC.

The chain couples TRBV18 to TRBJ2-3; no reliable D call. From germline, CDR1 is KGHSH and CDR2 LQKENI. The ends were cut back, 4 bases at V and 10 bases at J, with 18 bases in the middle. This CDR3 is 14 amino acids long. The CDR3, as DNA: TGTGCCAGCTCACTCACGAATTCCTTCGATGCGCAGTATTTT. It encodes CASSLTNSFDAQYF.

This clone was recorded only once. Distinct nucleotide sequences in the sample also encode this CDR3. This chain's CDR3 is CASSFDSYGYTF. As DNA, the CDR3 is TGTGCCAGCAGTTTCGACAGCTATGGCTACACCTTC. This chain uses TRBV7-9 with TRBJ1-2; tentatively, D is TRBD1 (5 bases). Germline V CDR1 and CDR2: SEHNR, FQNEAQ (reference sequence). CDR3 length: 12 residues. V gave up 6 bases and J gave up 4 bases, with 9 bases separating them.

This rearrangement joins TRBV9 to TRBJ2-7; D tentatively fits TRBD1 or TRBD2 (7 bases each). Germline V gene lookup returns CDR1 SGDLS and CDR2 YYNGEE. The CDR3 sequence is 15 residues long. Trimming took off 3 bases at V and 1 base at J, with 14 bases between the two ends. As DNA, the CDR3 is TGTGCCAGCAGCGGTACAGGGGAGGGATCCTACGAGCAGTACTTC. This gives the protein CASSGTGEGSYEQYF. Together with reference TRBV9 and TRBJ2-7, the CDR3 gives the full variable domain: DSGVTQTPKHLITATGQRVTLRCSPRSGDLSVYWYQQSLDQGLQFLIQYYNGEERAKGNILERFSAQQFPDLHSELNLSSLELGDSALYFCASSGTGEGSYEQYFGPGTRLTVT.

This clone was recorded a few times. The CDR3 region is CAISGEGFAYGYTF. The CDR3 nucleotides are TGTGCCATCAGTGGGGAGGGGTTCGCCTATGGCTACACCTTC. The V call is TRBV10-3, the J call TRBJ1-2; D possibly corresponds to TRBD1 (5 bases). The CDR3 contains 14 residues. The V gene's germline CDR1 is ENHRY and CDR2 SYGVKD. The V gene lost 4 bases and the J gene lost 4 bases, with 13 bases spanning the gap.